This T cell receptor beta chain was obtained from a study of T cell responses to AZD1222 COVID-19 vaccine. Libraries were prepared by immunoSEQ multiplex PCR; TCRdb keeps only in-frame clonotypes and omits some of them. In the table there are around 130,000 clones, around 87% of which are singletons. The germline V gene has CDR1 SGHRS and CDR2 YFSETQ. This CDR3 region has 14 residues. V lost 4 bases and J lost 0, with 8 bases in between. The study's findings and limits: The sample set comprised mostly white British donors with more females, and clonal diversity was possibly underestimated. All repertoire sampling was performed exclusively after the peak T cell response.

Points on this clone: No antigen is known for it.

The chain links TRBV5-1 to TRBJ1-3; unclear D gene. The sequence derives from an adult who received the AZD1222 COVID-19 vaccine. This specimen consisted of peripheral blood, obtained 28 days after the second AZD1222 dose. The CDR3 DNA sequence: TGCGCCAGCAGCAGGACGGTCTCTGGAAACACCATATATTTT. This codes for CASSRTVSGNTIYF. The full variable domain, with the rest looked up from reference TRBV5-1 and TRBJ1-3, is KAGVTQTPRYLIKTRGQQVTLSCSPISGHRSVSWYQQTPGQGLQFLFEYFSETQRNKGNFPGRFSGRQFSNSRSEMNVSTLELGDSALYLCASSRTVSGNTIYFGEGSWLTVV.